This is a list of T cell receptor beta chains from one sample in a study of blood T cell repertoires in COVID-19. This table comes from immunoSEQ multiplex PCR, and its TCRdb copy is limited to in-frame clones, with some not included. The sample holds some 25,000 clones, roughly nine tenths seen once. Specimen: peripheral blood. Source of these receptors: a man between 70 and 80 years old with acute or convalescent COVID-19. Each CDR3 is given with its conserved first and last residue. Fields, in order: D gene, V gene, J gene, CDR3 length, CDR3 protein. A D gene is named only where the DNA matches it firmly.

.,TRBV6-4,TRBJ1-1,14,CASSVQLDHTEAFF
TRBD1,TRBV19,TRBJ2-1,13,CASSTSGGDEQFF
TRBD2,TRBV6-5,TRBJ2-2,14,CASTTSGSGGELFF
TRBD2,TRBV28,TRBJ2-5,18,CASSFGTSGGPLQETQYF
.,TRBV6-1,TRBJ1-4,14,CASSEIDRNEKLFF
.,TRBV5-8,TRBJ1-2,20,CASSFKGDRTGGRSSYGYTF
.,TRBV15,TRBJ2-7,15,CATSGERTSSYEQYF
TRBD1,TRBV27,TRBJ1-1,15,CASSPTGVGNTEAFF
TRBD2,TRBV10-3,TRBJ2-1,14,CAIPRSGRLGEQFF
TRBD2,TRBV18,TRBJ2-7,17,CASSPSTSGMGTYEQYF
.,TRBV6-5,TRBJ2-7,15,CATRGGPGNSYEQYF
TRBD2,TRBV19,TRBJ2-1,16,CASSIVASGGYNEQFF
TRBD1,TRBV30,TRBJ1-5,15,CAWNQGDRGHQPQHF
.,TRBV6-5,TRBJ1-3,11,CASIAENTIYF
.,TRBV7-8,TRBJ1-4,12,CASSIDREKLFF
TRBD2,TRBV15,TRBJ2-1,21,CATSRGRDYNMANGSYNEQFF
TRBD1,TRBV10-2,TRBJ1-4,15,CASSFPGQGNEKLFF
TRBD1,TRBV6-5,TRBJ1-6,15,CASSYRDRSASPLHF
.,TRBV18,TRBJ2-3,14,CASSPPSVADTQYF
.,TRBV27,TRBJ1-4,17,CASSFAQGIGTNEKLFF
TRBD1,TRBV6-5,TRBJ1-1,16,CASSYAYGQGGTEAFF
.,TRBV7-9,TRBJ1-1,13,CASSLESGKVAFF
.,TRBV7-2,TRBJ1-1,13,CASMRSQNTEAFF
.,TRBV10-1,TRBJ2-2,14,CASSEGGDTGELFF
.,TRBV5-4,TRBJ2-3,15,CASSLVGGEIDTQYF
TRBD1,TRBV27,TRBJ1-5,16,CASRQIGTGYNQPQHF
.,TRBV28,TRBJ2-1,17,CASSPSPGESSYNEQFF
.,TRBV7-6,TRBJ2-3,15,CASSLAGAAADTQYF
TRBD2,TRBV4-1,TRBJ2-1,16,CASSQTRLAGGNEQFF
TRBD1,TRBV5-1,TRBJ2-6,18,CASSLRQGPSSGANVLTF
TRBD1,TRBV27,TRBJ1-1,15,CASSLDPGQNFEAFF
TRBD2,TRBV18,TRBJ2-5,16,CASSSLAGSVQETQYF
.,TRBV7-2,TRBJ2-3,15,CASSLGTVSTDTQYF
TRBD2,TRBV30,TRBJ2-7,15,CAWSVMGGGAHEQYF
.,TRBV14,TRBJ2-1,13,CASSQDFGREQFF
TRBD1,TRBV6-5,TRBJ1-5,15,CASSSLGTGGQPQHF
TRBD2,TRBV3-1/TRBV3-2,TRBJ2-3,16,CASSQGLAGATDTQYF
TRBD2,TRBV4-1,TRBJ2-3,18,CASSQVLAGGSLTDTQYF
TRBD1,TRBV10-3,TRBJ2-2,15,CAISDRTGNTGELFF
.,TRBV7-3,TRBJ2-1,12,CASSTTYNEQFF
.,TRBV5-4,TRBJ2-7,14,CASSPAGSTYEQYF
TRBD1,TRBV27,TRBJ1-1,14,CASSLSGTENEAFF
.,TRBV9,TRBJ1-3,17,CASSPDPHRVAGNTIYF
TRBD1,TRBV5-4,TRBJ2-5,14,CASRPGQREETQYF
TRBD2,TRBV19,TRBJ2-5,14,CASSSGGGVGTQYF
TRBD1,TRBV20-1,TRBJ2-5,14,CSASKGGGQETQYF
TRBD1,TRBV9,TRBJ2-7,16,CASSVESRQGPYEQYF
TRBD1,TRBV27,TRBJ2-3,20,CASSLRPGQVGSVGTDTQYF
.,TRBV7-8,TRBJ1-5,13,CASSSQANQPQHF
.,TRBV27,TRBJ2-5,14,CASSLSSGKETQYF
.,TRBV7-8,TRBJ2-3,14,CASSLEGLGDTQYF
TRBD1,TRBV18,TRBJ1-5,15,CASSPRAGGDQPQHF
.,TRBV7-9,TRBJ1-2,15,CASSRHRDLDYGYTF